What follows are 14 T cell receptor beta chains derived from one specimen sequenced in a study of cytomegalovirus exposure and HLA in healthy donors. The PCR was carried out with 60 Vbeta primers and 13 Jbeta primers. The repertoire was sequenced with immunoSEQ multiplex PCR; TCRdb's copy has only in-frame clones and lacks some. The repertoire holds roughly 100,000 clones, roughly 82% seen once, with 2.5% to 3% in the top ten. The sample comprised PBMCs. The origin of the receptors is a male donor in good health and CMV-seropositive.

Here the CDR3 reads CSVLETGGSYQPQHF. CDR3 coding DNA: TGCAGCGTTTTAGAGACAGGGGGATCTTATCAGCCCCAGCATTTT. The genes are TRBV29-1 and TRBJ1-5; TRBD1 aligns across 9 bases. CDR3 size: 15 residues. Germline CDR1 and CDR2: SQVTM and ANQGSEA. The trim removed 5 bases at V and 5 bases at J, leaving 10 bases unmatched.

V and J are TRBV4-3 and TRBJ1-5; 7 positions agree with TRBD1. CDR1 is LGHNA and CDR2 is YSLEER in the germline V gene. After removal of 11 bases from V and 1 base from J, the junction contained 14 bases not matched to a gene. The CDR3 totals 16 residues. CDR3 loop: CAGHSTGTASNQPQHF. The CDR3 DNA reads TGCGCCGGGCATAGCACCGGGACAGCAAGCAATCAGCCCCAGCATTTT.

The rearrangement uses TRBV27 and TRBJ2-1, with TRBD2 identical over 7 bases. This CDR3 region has 17 residues. Trimming cost V 1 base and J 2 bases; bases outside gene matches: 8. The germline gives CDR1 MNHEY, CDR2 SMNVEV (reference sequence). The CDR3 protein is CASSLYGGKGPYNEQFF. CDR3 nucleotides: TGTGCCAGCAGTTTATACGGGGGGAAAGGCCCCTACAATGAGCAGTTCTTC.

This clone was recorded a few times. This chain connects TRBV6-7 to TRBJ1-2; 8 bases match TRBD1. TRBV6-7 is classed as an ORF, of uncertain function. There are 15 residues in the CDR3. The V segment lost 2 bases and the J segment 7 bases; nucleotides outside the gene matches: 9. CDR3 amino acids: CASSYGDRQGVGYTF. CDR3 nucleotides: TGTGCCAGCAGTTACGGGGACAGGCAGGGGGTTGGCTACACCTTC.

J is TRBJ2-2 and V is TRBV9; TRBD1 matches 7 bases. CDR3 length: 16 amino acids. J was trimmed by 1 base and V by 1 base; bases with no gene match: 4. Germline-derived CDR1 and CDR2 are SGDLS and YYNGEE. The CDR3 DNA sequence: TGTGCCAGCAGCGTATGGGACAGAATGAACACCGGGGAGCTGTTTTTT. This translates into CASSVWDRMNTGELFF.

V is TRBV5-8 and J is TRBJ2-1, with 8 bases fitting TRBD1. The V and J ends lost 4 bases and 1 base, in that order; junction bases with no gene match: 7. Germline assignment: CDR1 SGHTS and CDR2 YDEGEE. The CDR3 sequence is 16 residues long. This CDR3 reads CASSPLRQGSYNEQFF. CDR3 nucleotide sequence: TGTGCCAGCAGCCCCCTACGACAGGGGTCCTACAATGAGCAGTTCTTC. Full variable domain (missing parts from reference TRBV5-8 and TRBJ2-1): EAGVTQSPTHLIKTRGQQATLRCSPISGHTSVYWYQQALGLGLQFLLWYDEGEERNRGNFPPRFSGRQFPNYSSELNVNALELEDSALYLCASSPLRQGSYNEQFFGPGTRLTVL.

The rearrangement joins TRBV2 to TRBJ2-7; the match to TRBD1 covers 7 bases. The germline V gene has CDR1 SNHLY and CDR2 FYNNEI. With V trimmed by 5 bases and J by 6 bases, 1 base remained unmatched. This CDR3 has 11 amino acids. The CDR3 coding sequence is TGTGCCAGCAGTTGGACAGGCGAGCAGTACTTC. It codes for CASSWTGEQYF.

The chain links TRBV1 to TRBJ1-5; the D call in the table, TRBD1, was not verified against the DNA. TRBV1 is described as a pseudogene. This CDR3 contains 16 residues. DNA for the CDR3: TGCACCAGCAGGCAGTCCTTGGGGGCCGGCAATCAGCCCCAGCATTTT. Translating it yields CTSRQSLGAGNQPQHF.

Worth noting for this clone: The sample carries other DNA sequences with the same CDR3. This chain uses TRBV7-6 with TRBJ1-1; a weak D match, TRBD1 (6 bases). The CDR3 is made up of 16 amino acids. Trimming left V 5 bases short and J 6 bases short, with 22 bases between. The germline V gene has CDR1 SGHVS and CDR2 FNYEAQ. The CDR3 loop is CASSPVGGGAASEAFF. CDR3 nucleotide sequence: TGTGCCAGCAGCCCCGTGGGTGGGGGGGCGGCCTCTGAAGCTTTCTTT.

The chain couples TRBV18 to TRBJ1-1; D is possibly TRBD1 (5 bases). CDR1 is KGHSH, CDR2 LQKENI, per germline. V lost 3 bases and J 1 base, leaving 12 bases between the germline ends. This CDR3 comprises 15 residues. CDR3 protein: CASSPLDSQNTEAFF. The CDR3 nucleotides read TGTGCCAGCTCACCCCTTGACAGCCAGAACACTGAAGCTTTCTTT.

The chain recombines TRBV27 with TRBJ2-1; 9 nucleotides align to TRBD2. Looked up from germline, CDR1 is MNHEY and CDR2 is SMNVEV (reference sequence). J lost 0 bases, V lost 6 bases, and 6 bases had no gene match. This CDR3 contains 16 residues. In DNA, the CDR3 is TGTGCCAGCAGACCCTTGACTAGCGGCTCCTACAATGAGCAGTTCTTC. The encoded protein is CASRPLTSGSYNEQFF.

The rearrangement links TRBV4-3 to TRBJ1-4; the D gene is possibly TRBD1 (6 bases). The germline V and J ends were trimmed by 4 bases and 4 bases, with 10 bases remaining between them. Germline V CDR1 and CDR2: LGHNA, YSLEER. CDR3 length: 14 residues. The CDR3 spells CASSPGHLNEKLFF. The CDR3 nucleotides are TGCGCCAGCAGCCCGGGACATCTTAATGAAAAACTGTTTTTT.

This clone was seen ten or more times. The chain combines TRBV7-3 with TRBJ1-1; D uncertain. Trimming removed 1 base at V and 0 bases at J, with 6 bases between. Germline CDR1 SGHTA, CDR2 FQGTGA. The length of the CDR3 is 14 residues. The CDR3 nucleotides read TGTGCCAGCAGCTTAAGGGCCCTGAACACTGAAGCTTTCTTT. It codes for CASSLRALNTEAFF. Full variable domain (remainder filled in from reference TRBV7-3 and TRBJ1-1): GAGVSQTPSNKVTEKGKYVELRCDPISGHTALYWYRQSLGQGPEFLIYFQGTGAADDSGLPNDRFFAVRPEGSVSTLKIQRTERGDSAVYLCASSLRALNTEAFFGQGTRLTVV.

A single count supports this clone. The V and J genes are TRBV7-3 and TRBJ2-2; a weak D match, TRBD2 (6 bases). Trimming removed 1 base at V and 7 bases at J, with 10 bases between. CDR3 length equals 14 residues. Germline CDR1 reads SGHTA; CDR2 reads FQGTGA. CDR3 in amino acids: CASSLRGDGGELFF. In nucleotides, the CDR3 is TGTGCCAGCAGCTTAAGGGGGGATGGCGGGGAGCTGTTTTTT.